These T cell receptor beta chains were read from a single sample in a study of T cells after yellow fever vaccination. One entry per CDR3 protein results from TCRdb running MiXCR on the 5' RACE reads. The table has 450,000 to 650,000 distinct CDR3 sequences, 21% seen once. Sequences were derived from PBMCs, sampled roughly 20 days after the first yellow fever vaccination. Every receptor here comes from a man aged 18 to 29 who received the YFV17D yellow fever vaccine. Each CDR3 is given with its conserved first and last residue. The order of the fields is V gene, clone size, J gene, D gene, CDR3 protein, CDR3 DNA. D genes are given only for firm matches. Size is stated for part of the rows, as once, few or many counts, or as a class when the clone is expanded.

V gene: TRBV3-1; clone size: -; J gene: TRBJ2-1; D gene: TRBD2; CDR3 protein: CASSHGAGGLGEQFF; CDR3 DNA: TGTGCCAGCAGCCATGGGGCGGGGGGCCTCGGAGAGCAGTTCTTC
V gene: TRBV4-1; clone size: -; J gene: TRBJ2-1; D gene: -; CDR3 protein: CASSQELAAEQFF; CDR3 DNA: TGCGCCAGCAGCCAAGAATTAGCGGCTGAGCAGTTCTTC
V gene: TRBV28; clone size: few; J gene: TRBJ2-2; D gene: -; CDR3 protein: CASSLLGAFEELFF; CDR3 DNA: TGTGCCAGCAGTTTATTGGGGGCGTTCGAGGAGCTGTTTTTT
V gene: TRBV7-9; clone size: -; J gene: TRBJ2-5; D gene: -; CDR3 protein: CASSPITSQMETQYF; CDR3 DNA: TGTGCCAGCAGCCCGATAACTAGTCAGATGGAGACCCAGTACTTC
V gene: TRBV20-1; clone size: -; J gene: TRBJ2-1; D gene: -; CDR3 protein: CSARGPGVGNEQFF; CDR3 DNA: TGCAGTGCTAGAGGCCCAGGTGTGGGCAATGAGCAGTTCTTC
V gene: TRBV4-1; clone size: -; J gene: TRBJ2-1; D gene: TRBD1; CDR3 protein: CASSHGTDNEQFF; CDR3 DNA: TGCGCCAGCAGCCACGGGACAGACAATGAGCAGTTCTTC
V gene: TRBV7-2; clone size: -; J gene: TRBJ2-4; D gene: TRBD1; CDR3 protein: CASSTSGQIQYF; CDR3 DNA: TGTGCCAGCAGCACCTCGGGACAGATACAGTACTTC
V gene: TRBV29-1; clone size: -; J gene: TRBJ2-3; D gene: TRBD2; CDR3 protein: CSVEGGSGGPPDTQYF; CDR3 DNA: TGCAGCGTTGAAGGGGGCAGCGGGGGGCCCCCGGATACGCAGTATTTT
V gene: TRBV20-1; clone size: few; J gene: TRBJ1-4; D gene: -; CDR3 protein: CSARRTAGGEKLFF; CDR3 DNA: TGCAGTGCTAGAAGGACAGCTGGAGGTGAAAAACTGTTTTTT
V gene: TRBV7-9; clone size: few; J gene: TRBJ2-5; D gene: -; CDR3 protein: CASSPRRTSETQYF; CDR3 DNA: TGTGCCAGCAGCCCCCGGCGCACTTCGGAGACCCAGTACTTC
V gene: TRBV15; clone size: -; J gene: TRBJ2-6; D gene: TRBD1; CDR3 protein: CATRQGTSGANVLTF; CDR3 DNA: TGTGCCACAAGACAGGGGACCTCTGGGGCCAACGTCCTGACTTTC
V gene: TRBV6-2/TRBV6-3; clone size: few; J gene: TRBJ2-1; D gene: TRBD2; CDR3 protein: CASRAGYHNEQFF; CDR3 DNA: TGTGCCAGCCGAGCGGGGTACCACAATGAGCAGTTCTTC
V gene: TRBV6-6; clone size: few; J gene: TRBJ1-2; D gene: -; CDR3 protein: CASSSYGYGYTF; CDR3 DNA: TGTGCCAGCAGTTCCTACGGGTATGGCTACACCTTC
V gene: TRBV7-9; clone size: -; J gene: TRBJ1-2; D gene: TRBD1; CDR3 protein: CASSLGTVYGFTF; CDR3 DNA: TGTGCCAGCAGCCTCGGGACAGTCTATGGCTTCACCTTC
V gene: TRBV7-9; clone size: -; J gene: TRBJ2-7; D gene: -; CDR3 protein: CASSLAPDLGRQYF; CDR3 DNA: TGTGCCAGCAGCTTAGCGCCGGATCTAGGTAGGCAGTACTTC
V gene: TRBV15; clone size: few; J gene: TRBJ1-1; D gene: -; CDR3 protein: CATRRRGNTEAFF; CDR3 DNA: TGTGCCACCAGAAGGCGAGGGAACACTGAAGCTTTCTTT
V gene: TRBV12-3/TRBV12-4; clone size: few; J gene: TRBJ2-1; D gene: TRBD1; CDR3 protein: CASSPDGTGARDEQFF; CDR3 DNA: TGTGCCAGCAGTCCGGATGGGACAGGGGCTCGCGATGAGCAGTTCTTC
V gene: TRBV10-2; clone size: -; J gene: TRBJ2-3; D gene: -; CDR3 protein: CASRSTQDTDTQYF; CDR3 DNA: TGCGCCAGCAGATCTACCCAAGACACAGATACGCAGTATTTT
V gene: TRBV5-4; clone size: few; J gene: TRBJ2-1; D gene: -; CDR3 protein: CASSLEVSGSYNEQFF; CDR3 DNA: TGTGCCAGCAGCTTAGAGGTTAGCGGTTCCTACAATGAGCAGTTCTTC
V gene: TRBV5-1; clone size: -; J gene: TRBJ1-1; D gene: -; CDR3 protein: CASSLEGKRLNTEAFF; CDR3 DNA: TGCGCCAGCAGCCTGGAGGGTAAACGGCTCAACACTGAAGCTTTCTTT
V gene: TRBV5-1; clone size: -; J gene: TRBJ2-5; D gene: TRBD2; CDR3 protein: CASSLRAGAQETQYF; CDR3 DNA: TGCGCCAGCAGCCTCAGAGCGGGGGCCCAAGAGACCCAGTACTTC
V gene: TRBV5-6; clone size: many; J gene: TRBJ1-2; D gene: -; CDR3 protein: CASSLARTSYGYTF; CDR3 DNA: TGTGCCAGCAGCTTGGCAAGGACATCCTATGGCTACACCTTC
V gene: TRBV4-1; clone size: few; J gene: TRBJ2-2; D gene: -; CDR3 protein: CASSHPTGELFF; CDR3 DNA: TGCGCCAGCAGCCACCCTACCGGGGAGCTGTTTTTT
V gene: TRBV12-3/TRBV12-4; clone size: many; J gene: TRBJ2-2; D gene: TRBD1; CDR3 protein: CASTWTGRPGELFF; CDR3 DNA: TGTGCCAGCACCTGGACAGGGCGGCCCGGGGAGCTGTTTTTT
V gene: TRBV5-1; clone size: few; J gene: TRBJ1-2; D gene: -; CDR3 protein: CASSLTGAENYGYTF; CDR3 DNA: TGCGCCAGCAGCTTGACTGGGGCCGAAAACTATGGCTACACCTTC
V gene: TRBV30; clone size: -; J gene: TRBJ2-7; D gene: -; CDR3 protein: CAWSRRGLLMAEQYF; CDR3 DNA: TGTGCCTGGAGCCGCCGAGGGCTTTTAATGGCCGAGCAGTACTTC
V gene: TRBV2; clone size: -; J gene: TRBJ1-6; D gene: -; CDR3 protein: CASSDGTREVSPLHF; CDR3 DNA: TGTGCCAGCAGCGACGGGACACGTGAGGTTTCACCCCTCCACTTT
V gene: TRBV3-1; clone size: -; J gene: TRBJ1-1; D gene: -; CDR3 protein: CASSPGTKEAFF; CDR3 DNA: TGTGCCAGCAGCCCCGGGACAAAAGAAGCTTTCTTT
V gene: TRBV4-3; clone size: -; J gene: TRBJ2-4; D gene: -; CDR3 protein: CASSQDSGDVAKNIQYF; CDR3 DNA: TGCGCCAGCAGCCAAGATTCTGGGGACGTGGCCAAAAACATTCAGTACTTC
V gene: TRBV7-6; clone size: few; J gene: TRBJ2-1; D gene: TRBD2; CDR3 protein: CASSPGTSGGDGQFF; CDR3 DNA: TGTGCCAGCAGCCCCGGGACTAGCGGGGGGGACGGGCAGTTCTTC
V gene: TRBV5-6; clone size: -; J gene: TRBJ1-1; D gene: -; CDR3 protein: CASSLTRPWNEAFF; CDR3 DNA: TGTGCCAGCAGTTTGACCAGACCCTGGAATGAAGCTTTCTTT
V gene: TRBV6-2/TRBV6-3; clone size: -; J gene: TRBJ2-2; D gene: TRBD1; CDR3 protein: CTGQVNTGELFF; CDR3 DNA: TGTACTGGACAGGTGAACACCGGGGAGCTGTTTTTT
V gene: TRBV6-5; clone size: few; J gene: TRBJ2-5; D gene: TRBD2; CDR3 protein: CASSYSTSGETQYF; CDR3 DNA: TGTGCCAGCAGTTACTCGACTAGCGGGGAGACCCAGTACTTC
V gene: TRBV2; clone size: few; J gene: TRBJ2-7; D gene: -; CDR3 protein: CASSLRQEVLYHYEQYF; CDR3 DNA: TGTGCCAGCAGTCTACGACAGGAGGTCCTCTATCACTACGAGCAGTACTTC
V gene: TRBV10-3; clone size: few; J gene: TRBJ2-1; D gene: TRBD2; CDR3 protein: CAIARGTSGGAGGEQFF; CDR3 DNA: TGTGCCATCGCCCGAGGAACTAGCGGGGGGGCCGGGGGTGAGCAGTTCTTC
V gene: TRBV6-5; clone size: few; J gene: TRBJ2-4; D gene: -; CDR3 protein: CATSAGAVQYF; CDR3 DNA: TGTGCCACATCGGCGGGGGCCGTTCAGTACTTC
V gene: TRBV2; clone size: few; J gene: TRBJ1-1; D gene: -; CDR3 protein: CASSEQGPGNTEAFF; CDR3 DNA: TGTGCCAGCAGTGAACAGGGTCCAGGTAACACTGAAGCTTTCTTT
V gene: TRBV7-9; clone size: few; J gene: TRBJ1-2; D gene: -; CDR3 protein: CASSLGGLLDRGYTF; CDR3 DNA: TGTGCCAGCAGCTTAGGGGGACTTCTAGACCGGGGCTACACCTTC
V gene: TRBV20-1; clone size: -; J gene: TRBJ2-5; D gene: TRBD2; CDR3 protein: CSARGSSGGEETQYF; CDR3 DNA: TGCAGTGCTAGAGGGTCAAGCGGGGGGGAAGAGACCCAGTACTTC
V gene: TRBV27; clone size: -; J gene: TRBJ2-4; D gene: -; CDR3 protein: CASSPLSGKNIQYF; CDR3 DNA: TGTGCCAGCAGTCCCCTGAGCGGGAAAAACATTCAGTACTTC
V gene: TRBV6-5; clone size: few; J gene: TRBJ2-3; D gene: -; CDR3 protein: CASSSTGDTQYF; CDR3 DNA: TGTGCCAGCAGTTCGACAGGTGATACGCAGTATTTT
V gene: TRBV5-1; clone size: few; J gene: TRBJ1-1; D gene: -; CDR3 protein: CASRINAENTEAFF; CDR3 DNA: TGCGCCAGCAGAATTAACGCAGAGAACACTGAAGCTTTCTTT
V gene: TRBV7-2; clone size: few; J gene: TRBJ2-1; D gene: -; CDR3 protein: CASSTDTAAQFF; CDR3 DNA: TGTGCCAGCAGTACGGACACCGCGGCGCAGTTCTTC
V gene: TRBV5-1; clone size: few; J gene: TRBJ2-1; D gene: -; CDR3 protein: CASSLAGLFSYNEQFF; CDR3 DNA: TGCGCCAGCAGCTTGGCCGGGCTGTTCTCCTACAATGAGCAGTTCTTC
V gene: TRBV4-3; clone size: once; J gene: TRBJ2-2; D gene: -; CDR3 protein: CASSQDRIIFSVELFF; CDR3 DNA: TGCGCCAGCAGCCAAGATCGTATCATTTTTTCCGTGGAGCTGTTTTTT